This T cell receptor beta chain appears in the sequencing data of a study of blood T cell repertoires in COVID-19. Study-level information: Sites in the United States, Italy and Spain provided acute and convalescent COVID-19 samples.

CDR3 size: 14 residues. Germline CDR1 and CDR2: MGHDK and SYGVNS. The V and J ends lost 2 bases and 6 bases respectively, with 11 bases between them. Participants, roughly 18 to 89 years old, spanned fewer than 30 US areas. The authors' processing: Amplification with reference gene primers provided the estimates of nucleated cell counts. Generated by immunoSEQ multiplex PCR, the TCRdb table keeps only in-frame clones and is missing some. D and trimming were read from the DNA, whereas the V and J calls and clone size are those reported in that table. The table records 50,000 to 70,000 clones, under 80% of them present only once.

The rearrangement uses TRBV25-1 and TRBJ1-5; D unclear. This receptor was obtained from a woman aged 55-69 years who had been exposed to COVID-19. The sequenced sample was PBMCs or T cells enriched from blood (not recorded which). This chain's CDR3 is CASSEPGPGQPQHF. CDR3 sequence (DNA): TGTGCCAGCAGTGAACCCGGTCCAGGTCAGCCCCAGCATTTT.